This section outlines one TCR beta chain sequence together with its context. This sample was included in a study of blood T cell repertoires in COVID-19. Study at large: The origin of the acute and convalescent COVID-19 samples was the United States, Italy and Spain. T cells, B-cell-depleted T cells, or PBMCs supplied cDNA or gDNA.

Per the study methods: Estimation of nucleated cell counts was performed using reference gene primer amplification. Assay: immunoSEQ multiplex PCR; the TCRdb copy retains only in-frame clones and omits some. V, J and clone size derive from that table, while D and trimming were established from the DNA sequence. The sample holds 150,000 or so clones, 84% seen once. CDR3 size: 17 residues. Germline trimming cut 0 bases from V and 6 bases from J; bases unmatched to any gene: 13. Germline assignment: CDR1 SGDLS and CDR2 YYNGEE. The material sequenced was peripheral blood. V and J are TRBV9 and TRBJ1-2; TRBD1 agrees at 8 bases. This clonotype originated in a woman aged 60-75 years with acute or convalescent COVID-19. The CDR3 nucleotides read TGTGCCAGCAGCGTAGGGACCATGACTCGACAGGGGCATGGCTACACCTTC. This gives the protein CASSVGTMTRQGHGYTF.